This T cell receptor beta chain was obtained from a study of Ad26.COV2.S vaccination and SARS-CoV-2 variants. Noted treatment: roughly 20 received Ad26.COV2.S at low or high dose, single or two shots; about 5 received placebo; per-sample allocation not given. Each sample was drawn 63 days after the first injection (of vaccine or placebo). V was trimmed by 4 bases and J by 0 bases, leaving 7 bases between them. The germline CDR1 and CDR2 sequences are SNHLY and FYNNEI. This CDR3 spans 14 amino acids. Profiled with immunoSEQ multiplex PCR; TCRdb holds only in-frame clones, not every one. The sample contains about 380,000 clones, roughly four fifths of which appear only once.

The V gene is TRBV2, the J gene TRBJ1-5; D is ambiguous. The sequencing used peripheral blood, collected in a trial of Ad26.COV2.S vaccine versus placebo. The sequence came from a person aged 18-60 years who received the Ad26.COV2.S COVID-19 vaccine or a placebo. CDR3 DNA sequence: TGTGCCAGCAGTGGAGAGTATAGCAATCAGCCCCAGCATTTT. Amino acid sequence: CASSGEYSNQPQHF.